The following is a TCR beta chain sequence with its context. Its binding antigen is unknown. No much larger clone exists at a distance of one base, and base qualities are not known. The data belong to a study of T cell repertoires in MIS-A myocarditis (dated by TCRdb to the early 2020s). Amplification of TCRbeta CDR3 regions relied on the immunoSEQ bias-controlled multiplex PCR, followed by high-throughput sequencing. The authors processed their data as follows. CDR3 sequences were collapsed and filtered with the immunoSEQ vendor pipeline, and the abundance and frequency of each unique TCRbeta CDR3 were thereby quantified. Using a 90% global sequence identity threshold, CD-HIT clustered dominant CDR3 amino acid sequences together with SARS-CoV-2-specific ImmuneCODE TCRbeta sequences. Clones at frequencies from 0.1 to 1 were categorized as hyperexpanded, and clones at frequencies from 0.01 to 0.1 were categorized as large. The CDR3 amino acid sequences and the V and J gene assignments of the dominant clones were confirmed with MiXCR. The R stringdist package was used to compute Levenshtein distances between the patient clonotypes and the ImmuneCODE hits. TCRdb limited this immuneACCESS table to in-frame rearrangements with V and J called. A share of clones is missing; checked studies link under half to unresolved V genes, and the rest is unexplained. V and J calls and clone size are those listed in that table; D and trimming were worked out from the DNA. The sample table holds around 10,000 clones, of which about 89% were seen once. The ten largest clones capture 2% to 2.5% of the sample.

The QIAamp DNA FFPE kit was used to extract genomic DNA from formalin-fixed paraffin-embedded autopsy tissue. From the germline V gene, CDR1 is SGHDN and CDR2 is FVKESK. Its CDR3 holds 14 amino acids, cysteine through phenylalanine. The sequence is cut down to CDR3 DNA, 42 bases in frame from base 1. Relative to germline, V is missing 6 bases and J is missing 4 bases, with 6 bases of the junction outside any gene match. The rearrangement joined TRBV14 to TRBJ2-3; the junction holds 8 bases that match TRBD2. Source material: thoracic lymph node tissue obtained at autopsy. This receptor was obtained from a man younger than 35 with fulminant myocarditis from multisystem inflammatory syndrome in adults (MIS-A) after COVID-19. The bases read TGTGCCAGCAGTCCAGCGGGAGTGGCAGATACGCAGTATTTT. It is translated as CASSPAGVADTQYF.